What follows is one T cell receptor (beta chain) and its context. The antigen is undetermined. This sample stems from a study of a mutant IDH1 vaccine in newly diagnosed glioma. Study in general: Visit V12 happened at week 35; visit V13 happened at week 47.

Indicated time point: week 35, safety follow-up. Doses comprised 300 ug of mutant IDH1 20-mer peptide each, plus topical imiquimod. All eight of the vaccinations patients received fell in weeks 1, 3, 5, 7, 11, 15, 19 and 23. The CDR3 is 16 amino acids. The germline gives CDR1 SGHRS, CDR2 YFSETQ. V dropped 0 bases and J dropped 4 bases, with 15 bases sitting between them. Generated by immunoSEQ multiplex PCR, the TCRdb table keeps only in-frame clones and is missing some. The sample carries roughly 26,000 clones, roughly 80% recorded once. The source is a man aged 25 to 45 with glioma. This rearrangement joins TRBV5-1 to TRBJ2-3; D is perhaps TRBD1 or TRBD2 (5 bases each). The sequencing used PBMCs, collected from a glioma patient whose treatment included an IDH1 peptide vaccine. This CDR3 is CASSLDKVGTADTQYF. In DNA form, the CDR3 reads TGCGCCAGCAGCTTGGATAAGGTTGGGACGGCAGATACGCAGTATTTT.